This TCR beta chain was identified in a study of OX40 agonist ivuxolimab in advanced cancers. Study at large: Ivuxolimab was delivered to patients intravenously every 2 weeks at doses spanning 0.01 to 10 mg/kg. The eligibility criteria allowed prior anti-PD-1, anti-PD-L1 or anti-CTLA-4 therapy, and about 40% had some.

The repertoire was sequenced with immunoSEQ multiplex PCR; TCRdb's copy has only in-frame clones and lacks some. The sample shows about 45,000 clones, about 85% of them seen only once. V shed 3 bases and J 6 bases; nucleotides not matched to a gene: 9. The CDR3 is made up of 15 amino acids. Germline lookup yields CDR1 ENHRY and CDR2 SYGVKD. Any history of autoimmune disease or systemic immunosuppression disqualified patients. Sequenced here: CD4+ or CD8+ T cells sorted from blood, sampled in a trial of the OX40 agonist ivuxolimab. J is TRBJ1-2 and V is TRBV10-3; 8 nucleotides line up with TRBD1. The sequence was obtained from an adult with an advanced solid tumor such as melanoma, head and neck, liver or kidney cancer. CDR3 in DNA: TGTGCCATCAGTGACAAGTGGACAGGGCGGGATGGCTACACCTTC. Protein: CAISDKWTGRDGYTF.